Sequencing of this T cell receptor (beta chain) was carried out in a study of T cell repertoires in cytomegalovirus infection. Overall study context: Based on public TCR beta signatures, there were indications of CMV infection and of a matching HLA type. Findings and caveats of the study: HLA-C-restricted CMV clonotypes gave the most frequent clonotype in two of eight donors.

Germline assignment: CDR1 SGHVS and CDR2 FQNEAQ. V gave up 3 bases and J gave up 5 bases, with 13 bases separating them. The CDR3 runs 14 residues. MiXCR was run by TCRdb on the reads, yielding one entry per CDR3 protein. The data show approximately 70,000 distinct CDR3 sequences, roughly 20% seen once. This clonotype was detected a few times. Antigen unknown. The TCR originated in a human donor in good health (CMV status not recorded). Some clones in this sample may be carry-over from other donors' samples. The source material was CD8+ T cells from cultured PBMCs, sampled from culture after CMV antigen stimulation. The rearrangement links TRBV7-8 to TRBJ1-1; D is unclear. The CDR3 reads CASSLRSGGTEAFF. The CDR3 DNA reads as TGTGCCAGCAGCTTGAGATCCGGAGGGACTGAAGCTTTCTTT.